This TCR beta chain was retrieved from a study of early T cells in non-severe SARS-CoV-2 infection. This clonotype was seen at least ten times. TCRdb reanalysed the 5' RACE reads using MiXCR and keeps one entry per CDR3 protein. The sample carries more than 60,000 distinct CDR3 sequences, roughly 9.5% recorded once. CDR1 SGHNT and CDR2 YYREEE come from the germline V gene (reference sequence). The CDR3 runs 15 residues. Trimming removed 0 bases from V and 0 bases from J, with 6 bases in between. The clonotype comes from an adult who was a healthcare worker with PCR-confirmed SARS-CoV-2 infection or an uninfected control (not recorded which). Sequenced input: whole blood. The chain links TRBV5-4 to TRBJ1-4; the D is unclear. As DNA, the CDR3 is TGTGCCAGCAGCTTGGACAGCTCAACTAATGAAAAACTGTTTTTT. Translation gives CASSLDSSTNEKLFF.